The clone carrying this T cell receptor beta chain has more than one count but fewer than ten. V trimming: 0 bases; J trimming: 2 bases; junction bases outside the gene matches: 0. Germline assignment: CDR1 SGHRS and CDR2 YFSETQ. CDR3 size: 15 residues. The record originates from a study of blood T cell repertoires in COVID-19. The wider study: Sample material is recorded as cDNA or gDNA derived from T cells, B-cell-depleted T cells, or PBMCs.

In the original workflow: Reference gene primer amplification gave nucleated cell count estimates. Method: immunoSEQ multiplex PCR; TCRdb's copy keeps in-frame clones and lacks some. V and J calls and clone size are copied from that table; D and trimming were computed from the DNA. The sample has around 94,000 clones; 84% are singletons. The rearrangement joins TRBV5-1 to TRBJ2-1; 9 bases agree with TRBD1. Input material: peripheral blood. The TCR comes from a human donor in a cohort sampled during active COVID-19. CDR3 DNA: TGCGCCAGCAGCTTGGGACAGGGGGCCTACAATGAGCAGTTCTTC. Protein product: CASSLGQGAYNEQFF.